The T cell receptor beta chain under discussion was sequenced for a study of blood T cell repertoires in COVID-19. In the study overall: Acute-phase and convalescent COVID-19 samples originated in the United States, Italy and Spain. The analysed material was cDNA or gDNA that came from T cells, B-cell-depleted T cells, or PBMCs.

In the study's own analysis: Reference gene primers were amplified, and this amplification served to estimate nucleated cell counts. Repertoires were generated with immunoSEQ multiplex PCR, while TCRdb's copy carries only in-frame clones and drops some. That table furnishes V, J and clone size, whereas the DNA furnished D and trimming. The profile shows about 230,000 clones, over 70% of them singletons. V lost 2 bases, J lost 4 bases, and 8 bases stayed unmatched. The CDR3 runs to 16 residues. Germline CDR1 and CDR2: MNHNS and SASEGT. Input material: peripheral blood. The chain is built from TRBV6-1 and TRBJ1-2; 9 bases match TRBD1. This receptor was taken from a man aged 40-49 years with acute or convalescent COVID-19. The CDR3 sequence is CASSEWNPTGGYGYTF. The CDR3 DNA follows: TGTGCCAGCAGTGAATGGAACCCGACAGGGGGCTATGGCTACACCTTC.